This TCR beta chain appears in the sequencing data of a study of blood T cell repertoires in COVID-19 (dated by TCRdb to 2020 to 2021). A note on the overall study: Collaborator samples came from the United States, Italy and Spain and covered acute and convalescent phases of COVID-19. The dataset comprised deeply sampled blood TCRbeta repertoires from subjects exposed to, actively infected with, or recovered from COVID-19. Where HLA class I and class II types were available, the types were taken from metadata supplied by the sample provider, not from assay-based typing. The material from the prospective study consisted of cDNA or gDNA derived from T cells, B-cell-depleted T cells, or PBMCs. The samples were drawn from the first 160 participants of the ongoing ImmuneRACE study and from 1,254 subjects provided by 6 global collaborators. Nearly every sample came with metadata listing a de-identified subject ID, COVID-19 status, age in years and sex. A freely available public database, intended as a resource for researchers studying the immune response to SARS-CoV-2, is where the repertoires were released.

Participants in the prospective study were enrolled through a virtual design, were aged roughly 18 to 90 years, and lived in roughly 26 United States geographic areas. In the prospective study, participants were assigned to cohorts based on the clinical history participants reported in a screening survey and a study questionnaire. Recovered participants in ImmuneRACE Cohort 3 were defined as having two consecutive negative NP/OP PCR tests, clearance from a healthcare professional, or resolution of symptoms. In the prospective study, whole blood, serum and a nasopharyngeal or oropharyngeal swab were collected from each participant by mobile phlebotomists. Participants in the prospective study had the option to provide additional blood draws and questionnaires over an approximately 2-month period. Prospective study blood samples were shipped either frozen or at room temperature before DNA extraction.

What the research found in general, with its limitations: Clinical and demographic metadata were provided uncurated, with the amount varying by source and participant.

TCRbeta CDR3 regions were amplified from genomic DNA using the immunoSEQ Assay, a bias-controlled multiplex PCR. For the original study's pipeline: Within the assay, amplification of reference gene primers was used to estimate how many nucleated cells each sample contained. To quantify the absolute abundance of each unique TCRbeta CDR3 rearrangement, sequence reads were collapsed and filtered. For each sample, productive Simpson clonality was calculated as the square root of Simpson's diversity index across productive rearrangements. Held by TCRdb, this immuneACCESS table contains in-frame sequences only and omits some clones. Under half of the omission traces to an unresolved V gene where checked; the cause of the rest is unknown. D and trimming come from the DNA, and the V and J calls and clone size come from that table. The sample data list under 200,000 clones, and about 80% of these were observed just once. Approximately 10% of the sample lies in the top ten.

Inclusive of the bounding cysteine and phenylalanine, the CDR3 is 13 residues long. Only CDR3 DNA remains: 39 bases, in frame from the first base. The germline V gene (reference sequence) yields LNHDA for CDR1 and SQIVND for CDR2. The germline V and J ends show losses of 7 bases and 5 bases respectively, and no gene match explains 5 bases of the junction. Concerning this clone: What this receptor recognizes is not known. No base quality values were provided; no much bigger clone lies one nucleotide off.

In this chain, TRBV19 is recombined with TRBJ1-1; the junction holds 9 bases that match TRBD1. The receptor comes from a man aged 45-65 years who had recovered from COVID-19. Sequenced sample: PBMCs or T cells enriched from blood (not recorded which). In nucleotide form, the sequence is TGTGCCAGTATGGACAGGGGACGGACTGAAGCTTTCTTT. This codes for CASMDRGRTEAFF.